A few counts support the clone carrying this T cell receptor (beta chain). The antigen is undetermined. The sample comes from a study of OX40 agonist ivuxolimab in advanced cancers. Study results and caveats: Antigen specificity was not determined for the expanded peripheral T cells.

Clones were read by immunoSEQ multiplex PCR, and TCRdb kept only the in-frame ones, dropping some. Here the sample spans some 68,000 clones, about 86% being singletons. Germline V gives CDR1 GTSNPN, CDR2 SVGIG (reference sequence). This CDR3 has 15 amino acids. V lost 4 bases, J lost 1 base, and 16 bases lay in between. The chain employs TRBV30 and TRBJ1-1; D gene ambiguous. This clonotype was sampled from an adult with an advanced solid tumor such as melanoma, head and neck, liver or kidney cancer. Specimen: CD4+ or CD8+ T cells sorted from blood, collected in a trial of the OX40 agonist ivuxolimab. CDR3 coding DNA: TGTGCCTGGATCCAATTGGGCTCTTCGAACACTGAAGCTTTCTTT. Protein: CAWIQLGSSNTEAFF.